The clone carrying this TCR beta chain was observed a few times. Its antigen is not known. The treatment was: 19 received Ad26.COV2.S at low or high dose, single or two shots; several received placebo; per-sample allocation not given. The samples were gathered on day 63 after the first injection of vaccine or placebo. It was an adult aged 18-55 years in Boston who was the donor. The sample comes from a study of Ad26.COV2.S vaccination and SARS-CoV-2 variants. Study-level background: This donor came from the COV1001 trial of Ad26.COV2.S. Intramuscular Ad26.COV2.S doses were given once or twice, 56 days apart.

V dropped 5 bases and J dropped 7; count of bases not matched to a gene: 11. Germline V gives CDR1 SEHNR, CDR2 FQNEAQ (reference sequence). This CDR3 spans 15 amino acids. Regarding the study as a whole: In vaccinated individuals, spike-specific CD8+ and CD4+ T cell responses reportedly displayed substantial breadth.

TCRdb's copy holds only in-frame clones and misses some; the assay was immunoSEQ multiplex PCR. The table shows some 400,000 clones, with 70% to 90% occurring only once. Sequencing was performed on peripheral blood, taken in a trial of Ad26.COV2.S vaccine versus placebo. V is TRBV7-9 and J is TRBJ2-1; 7 nucleotides match TRBD2. The source of this sequence is a person aged 18 to 65 who received the Ad26.COV2.S COVID-19 vaccine or a placebo. The CDR3 loop is CASSAIGDYRNEQFF. CDR3 DNA sequence: TGTGCCAGCAGCGCCATCGGGGACTATCGAAATGAGCAGTTCTTC.